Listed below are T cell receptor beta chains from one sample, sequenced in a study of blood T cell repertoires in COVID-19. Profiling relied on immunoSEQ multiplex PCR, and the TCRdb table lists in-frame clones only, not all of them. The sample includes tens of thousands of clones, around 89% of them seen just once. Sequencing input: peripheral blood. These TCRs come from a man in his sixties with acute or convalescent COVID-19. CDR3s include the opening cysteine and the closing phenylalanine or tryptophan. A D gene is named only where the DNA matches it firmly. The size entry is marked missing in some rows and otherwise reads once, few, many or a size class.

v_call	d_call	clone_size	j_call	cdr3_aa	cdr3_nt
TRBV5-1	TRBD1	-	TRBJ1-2	CASTEGAGYGYTF	TGCGCCAGCACAGAGGGGGCAGGATATGGCTACACCTTC
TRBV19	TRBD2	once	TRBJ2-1	CASSARTSGNNEQFF	TGTGCCAGTAGCGCCCGGACTAGCGGGAACAATGAGCAGTTCTTC
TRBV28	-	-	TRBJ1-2	CASSYTFRQQNYGYTF	TGTGCCAGCAGCTACACCTTCAGGCAGCAGAACTATGGCTACACCTTC
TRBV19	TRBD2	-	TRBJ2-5	CASSINRQGGKETQYF	TGTGCCAGTAGTATTAATCGGCAGGGAGGGAAGGAGACCCAGTACTTC
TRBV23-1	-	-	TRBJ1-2	CASSQLGGNYGYTF	TGCGCCAGCAGTCAATTGGGGGGAAACTATGGCTACACCTTC
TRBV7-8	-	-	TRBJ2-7	CASTLWGREQYF	TGTGCCAGCACCCTTTGGGGGCGGGAGCAGTACTTC
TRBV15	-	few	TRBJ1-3	CATSRGQGNTIYF	TGTGCCACCAGCAGAGGACAGGGAAACACCATATATTTT
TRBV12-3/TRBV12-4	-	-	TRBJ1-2	CASRNLNYGYTF	TGTGCCAGCAGAAATCTTAACTATGGCTACACCTTC
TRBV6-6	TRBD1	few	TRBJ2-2	CASSHSRDRPNTGELFF	TGTGCCAGCAGTCATTCCCGGGACAGACCGAACACCGGGGAGCTGTTTTTT
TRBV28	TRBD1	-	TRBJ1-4	CASSSRQGNEKLFF	TGTGCCAGCAGCTCCCGACAGGGGAATGAAAAACTGTTTTTT
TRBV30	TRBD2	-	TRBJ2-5	CACRTSRQTQYF	TGTGCCTGCCGGACTAGCCGACAGACCCAGTACTTC
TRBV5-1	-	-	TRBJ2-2	CASSLRQENTGELFF	TGCGCCAGCAGCTTGAGACAGGAGAACACCGGGGAGCTGTTTTTT
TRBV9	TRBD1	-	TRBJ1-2	CASSANLQGNYGYTF	TGTGCCAGCAGCGCGAATTTACAGGGGAACTATGGCTACACCTTC
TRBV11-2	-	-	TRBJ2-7	CASSLTGSTTYEQYF	TGTGCCAGCAGCTTAACGGGGAGTACGACCTACGAGCAGTACTTC
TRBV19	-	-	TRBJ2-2	CASSMGGRDTGELFF	TGTGCCAGTAGTATGGGGGGAAGGGACACCGGGGAGCTGTTTTTT
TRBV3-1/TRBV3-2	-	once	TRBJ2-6	CASSQQGTSGANVLTF	TGTGCCAGCAGCCAACAGGGGACCTCTGGGGCCAACGTCCTGACTTTC
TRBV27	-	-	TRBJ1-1	CASSFSARVTEAFF	TGTGCCAGCAGTTTTTCGGCCAGGGTAACTGAAGCTTTCTTT
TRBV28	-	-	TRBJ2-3	CASSLGVQTPEGDTQYF	TGTGCCAGCAGTTTAGGCGTACAGACTCCTGAGGGAGATACGCAGTATTTT
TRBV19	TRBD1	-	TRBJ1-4	CASSPGTAINEKLFF	TGTGCCAGTAGTCCTGGGACAGCGATAAATGAAAAACTGTTTTTT
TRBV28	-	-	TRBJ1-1	CASSLAGETMNKAFF	TGTGCCAGCAGTTTGGCGGGGGAGACTATGAACAAGGCTTTCTTT
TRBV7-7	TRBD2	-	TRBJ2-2	CASSAREARPGELFF	TGTGCTAGCAGCGCTCGGGAGGCCAGACCGGGGGAGCTGTTTTTT
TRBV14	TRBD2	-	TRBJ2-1	CASSQGNSGLSNEQFF	TGTGCCAGCAGCCAAGGCAATAGCGGGCTAAGCAATGAGCAGTTCTTC
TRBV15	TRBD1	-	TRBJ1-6	CATSRPSDRVGSPLHF	TGTGCCACCAGCAGGCCTTCCGACAGGGTCGGTTCACCCCTCCACTTT
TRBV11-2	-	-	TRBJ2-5	CASSFGRDQETQYF	TGTGCCAGCAGCTTTGGTCGCGACCAAGAGACCCAGTACTTC
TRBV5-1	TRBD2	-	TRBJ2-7	CASRATSGSYEQYF	TGCGCCAGCAGGGCGACTAGCGGGAGTTACGAGCAGTACTTC
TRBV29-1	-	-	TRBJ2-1	CSVRDTYNEQFF	TGCAGCGTTCGGGACACTTACAATGAGCAGTTCTTC
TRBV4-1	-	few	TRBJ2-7	CASSQRQGGPGGPLYEQYF	TGCGCCAGCAGCCAACGACAGGGCGGACCTGGGGGGCCCCTCTACGAGCAGTACTTC
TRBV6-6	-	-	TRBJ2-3	CASSFSLGESTDTQYF	TGTGCCAGCAGTTTCTCCCTAGGGGAAAGTACAGATACGCAGTATTTT
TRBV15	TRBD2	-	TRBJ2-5	CATSSGLAGSWTQYF	TGTGCCACCAGCAGTGGACTAGCGGGGTCATGGACCCAGTACTTC
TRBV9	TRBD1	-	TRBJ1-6	CASSGTGVDNSPLHF	TGTGCCAGCAGCGGCACAGGGGTAGATAATTCACCCCTCCACTTT
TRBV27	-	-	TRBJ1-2	CASSPQGWSYGYTF	TGTGCCAGCAGTCCCCAGGGGTGGAGCTATGGCTACACCTTC
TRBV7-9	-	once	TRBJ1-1	CASRRDGGTEAFF	TGTGCCAGCAGACGAGACGGGGGCACTGAAGCTTTCTTT
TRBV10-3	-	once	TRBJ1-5	CAISRDNPQPQHF	TGTGCCATCAGCCGGGACAATCCTCAGCCCCAGCATTTT
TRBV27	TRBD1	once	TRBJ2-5	CASSLAGQGWRETQYF	TGTGCCAGCAGTTTGGCGGGACAGGGTTGGAGAGAGACCCAGTACTTC
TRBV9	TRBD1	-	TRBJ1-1	CASSVDPTGMNTEAFF	TGTGCCAGCAGCGTAGACCCGACAGGGATGAACACTGAAGCTTTCTTT
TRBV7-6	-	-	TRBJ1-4	CASSLADREKLFF	TGTGCCAGCAGCTTAGCCGACAGGGAAAAACTGTTTTTT
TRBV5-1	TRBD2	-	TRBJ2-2	CASSLAGGGDTGELFF	TGCGCCAGCAGCTTGGCCGGGGGGGGCGACACCGGGGAGCTGTTTTTT
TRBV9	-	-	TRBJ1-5	CASSAGDQPQHF	TGTGCCAGCAGCGCGGGGGATCAGCCCCAGCATTTT
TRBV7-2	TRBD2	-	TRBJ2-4	CASSSPGLAENIQYF	TGTGCCAGCAGCTCCCCTGGCCTAGCGGAAAACATTCAGTACTTC
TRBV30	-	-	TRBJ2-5	CAWSVTSLETQYF	TGTGCCTGGAGTGTAACTAGCCTCGAGACCCAGTACTTC
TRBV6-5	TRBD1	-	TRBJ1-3	CASSTRDSSGNTIYF	TGTGCCAGCAGTACCCGGGACAGCTCTGGAAACACCATATATTTT
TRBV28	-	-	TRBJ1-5	CASSFYSSNQPQHF	TGTGCCAGCAGTTTCTACAGTAGCAATCAGCCCCAGCATTTT
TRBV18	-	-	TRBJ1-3	CASSQLTETSGNTIYF	TGTGCCAGCTCACAGCTGACAGAGACCTCTGGAAACACCATATATTTT
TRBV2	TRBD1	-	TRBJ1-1	CASSRQGIRTEAFF	TGTGCCAGCAGCCGACAGGGGATTAGGACTGAAGCTTTCTTT
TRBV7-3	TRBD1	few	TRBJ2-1	CASSWGQGEGDEQFF	TGTGCCAGCAGCTGGGGACAGGGGGAAGGGGATGAGCAGTTCTTC